This entry is about one T cell receptor beta chain. Its matching antigen is unknown. CDR1 MNHNY and CDR2 SVGAGI come from the germline V gene (reference sequence). The J segment lost 5 bases and the V segment lost 4 bases, leaving 12 bases of the junction unmatched. The CDR3 has 16 residues. This entry comes from a study of shared clonotypes between healthy human individuals. Here immunoSEQ multiplex PCR was the method, and the copy in TCRdb shows in-frame clones only, minus some. The sample holds 2.5 million or so clones, approximately 92% seen once. Study-wide points: When compared with the clonotypes that were shared by all four sorted-subset donors, the non-shared clonotypes turned out to have lower generation probabilities.

V is TRBV6-6 and J is TRBJ2-7, with 9 bases matching TRBD1. This TCR was recovered from a man between 18 and 29 years old in good health. The sample was naive CD4+ T cells sorted from blood. Subset here: CD45RA+ positively selected. The CDR3 protein is CASSWLGQGVKNEQYF. In nucleotides, the CDR3 is TGTGCCAGCAGTTGGCTGGGACAGGGCGTAAAAAACGAGCAGTACTTC.